Shown below are 24 T cell receptor beta chains from a single sample sequenced in a study of T cell clonality in common variable immunodeficiency. Their specific antigens are unknown. Whole-study findings and limits: In common variable immunodeficiency, TCR beta chains reportedly carried fewer deletions and N-nucleotide insertions.

Repertoires were generated with immunoSEQ multiplex PCR, while TCRdb's copy carries only in-frame clones and drops some. The profile covers roughly 42,000 clones, none occurring a single time. Sequenced: peripheral blood mononuclear cells. These receptor sequences come from a human donor with common variable immunodeficiency.

With respect to this clone: Different DNA sequences within this sample yield the same CDR3. The CDR3 region is CASSLGQGGRLYEQYF. The covered CDR3 bases are TGTGCCAGCAGCTTAGGACAGGGGGGACGATTATACGAG. The V gene is TRBV7-6, the J gene TRBJ2-7; 9 bases line up with TRBD1. The observed sequence ends 3 residues before the CDR3 terminus, with the missing tail filled in from the germline J gene. Germline V lookup: CDR1 SGHVS, CDR2 FNYEAQ. The CDR3 is 16 amino acids. V was pared by 1 base and J by 4 bases, with 8 bases of the junction left unmatched.

In regard to this clone: With the read ending 3 residues before the CDR3 end, the germline J gene is used to fill in that end. Other nucleotide sequences from this sample produce the same CDR3. The rearrangement uses TRBV6-2 or TRBV6-3 and TRBJ1-5, with D maybe TRBD1 (5 bases). The CDR3 is 13 residues long. From germline, CDR1 is MNHEY and CDR2 SVGEGT. The ends were cut back, 4 bases at V and 7 bases at J, with 11 bases in the middle. The CDR3 reads CASSLGGRQPQHF. Partial CDR3 DNA: TGTGCCAGCAGTTTGGGGGGACGGCAGCCC.

This clone was seen at least ten times. Read data end 3 residues before the CDR3 end; the end is taken from the germline J gene. The chain has TRBV5-1 and TRBJ2-2; TRBD1 agrees at 10 bases. V dropped 4 bases and J dropped 4; count of bases not matched to a gene: 4. Germline loops: CDR1 SGHRS, CDR2 YFSETQ. This CDR3 region has 15 residues. CDR3 loop: CASSQRTGGTGELFF. The sequenced part of the CDR3 DNA is TGCGCCAGCAGCCAACGGACAGGGGGCACCGGGGAG.

This clone was detected many times. The read finishes 3 residues shy of the CDR3 end, and the germline J gene is used to complete it. The chain couples TRBV5-1 to TRBJ2-7, with D unresolved. The germline gives CDR1 SGHRS, CDR2 YFSETQ. The CDR3 runs 13 residues. Trimming pared 5 bases from V and 0 bases from J, leaving 9 bases between. The CDR3 loop is CASRSLDSYEQYF. The DNA read from the CDR3 is TGCGCCAGCAGGTCGCTAGACTCCTACGAG.

This clone was recorded at least ten times. Read data end 3 residues before the CDR3 end; the end is taken from the germline J gene. This sequence joins TRBV18 and TRBJ2-2, with D maybe TRBD1 (7 bases). The length of the CDR3 is 14 residues. Germline assignment: CDR1 KGHSH and CDR2 LQKENI. V gave up 11 bases and J gave up 0 bases, with 13 bases separating them. The DNA read from the CDR3 is TGTGCCGGGCGGGACAGCCCGAACACCGGGGAG. Translating it yields CAGRDSPNTGE. In full, the CDR3 is CAGRDSPNTGELFF.

This clone showed up many times. The sequenced fragment ends 3 residues before the CDR3 boundary, so the rest is inferred from the germline J gene. This chain connects TRBV10-1 to TRBJ2-7, with 9 bases that match TRBD2. Trimming cost V 2 bases and J 4 bases; bases outside gene matches: 6. Germline V gene sequence: CDR1 WNHNN, CDR2 SYGVQD (reference sequence). The CDR3 totals 15 residues. The CDR3 loop reads CASSEVVSGGYEQYF. The CDR3 bases that were read are TGCGCCAGCAGTGAGGTCGTTAGCGGGGGATACGAG.

On this clone: Read coverage stops 3 residues before the CDR3 terminus; the germline J gene supplies the remainder. J is TRBJ2-3 and V is TRBV30, with 9 nucleotides matching TRBD2. Losses at the gene ends were 2 bases for V and 1 base for J; bases not matched to a gene: 4. There are 15 residues in the CDR3. Germline CDR1 and CDR2: GTSNPN and SVGIG (reference sequence). CDR3 protein: CAWSPIAGGTDTQYF. Incomplete CDR3 DNA: TGTGCCTGGAGTCCTATAGCGGGAGGCACAGATACG. Using reference TRBV30 and TRBJ2-3 for the parts outside the CDR3, the full variable domain is SQTIHQWPATLVQPVGSPLSLECTVEGTSNPNLYWYRQAAGRGLQLLFYSVGIGQISSEVPQNLSASRPQDRQFILSSKKLLLSDSGFYLCAWSPIAGGTDTQYFGPGTRLTVL.

This clone has ten or more counts. Read coverage stops 3 residues before the CDR3 terminus; the germline J gene supplies the remainder. The chain employs TRBV7-3 and TRBJ2-2; 11 nucleotides match TRBD2. The CDR3 consists of 16 residues. CDR1 is SGHTA and CDR2 is FQGTGA in the germline V gene. V shed 2 bases and J 5 bases; nucleotides not matched to a gene: 4. The CDR3 bases that were read are TGTGCCAGCAGCTTACGTAGCGGGAGGGCTACCGGGGAG. It codes for CASSLRSGRATGE. The full CDR3 reads CASSLRSGRATGELFF.

Worth noting for this clone: The CDR3 extends 3 residues past the end of the read, so its final part is completed from the germline J gene. Within the sample, other DNA sequences also encode this same CDR3. The rearrangement links TRBV19 to TRBJ2-1, with TRBD2 identical over 7 bases. Germline trimming cut 4 bases from V and 3 bases from J; bases unmatched to any gene: 3. Germline CDR1 and CDR2: LNHDA and SQIVND (reference sequence). The CDR3 has 14 residues. CDR3 amino acids: CASSSGGDYNEQFF. The CDR3 DNA, read in part, is TGTGCCAGTAGTAGCGGGGGAGACTACAATGAG.

This clone has a handful of counts. The read halts 3 residues ahead of the CDR3 end, with the missing end drawn from the germline J gene. The rearrangement joins TRBV6-2 or TRBV6-3 to TRBJ1-1; weak D call: TRBD1 (6 bases). Germline CDR1 reads MNHEY; CDR2 reads SVGEGT. V lost 5 bases, J lost 2 bases, and 12 bases lay in between. This CDR3 region has 14 residues. This chain's CDR3 is CASSARTANTEAFF. The DNA read from the CDR3 is TGTGCCAGCAGTGCCCGGACAGCTAACACTGAA.

Partial CDR3 DNA: TGTGCCAGCAGCTTATTCTTCTTCCACACCGGGGAG. Translated: CASSLFFFHTGE. The whole CDR3 reads CASSLFFFHTGELFF. This chain uses TRBV5-6 with TRBJ2-2; D gene unclear. The read comes to an end 3 residues before the CDR3 does, leaving the germline J gene to fill in the end. V was clipped by 2 bases and J by 3 bases, with 11 bases between them. CDR1 and CDR2 from the germline V gene are SGHDT and YYEEEE. This CDR3 is 15 amino acids long.

There are a few counts of this clone. The read stops 3 residues short of the end of the CDR3; the missing end is completed from the germline J gene. This chain joins TRBV6-4 and TRBJ2-1; D is unclear. V lost 0 bases and J lost 5, with 5 bases in between. This CDR3 has 13 amino acids. CDR1 MRHNA and CDR2 SNTAGT come from the germline V gene. Incomplete CDR3 DNA: TGTGCCAGCAGTGACTCTAGCCACAATGAG. Protein product: CASSDSSHNE. The full CDR3 reads CASSDSSHNEQFF.

This clone has a count of ten or more. CDR3 bases read: TGTGCCAGTAGTATACAGGCCAAAAACATT. Translating gives CASSIQAKNI. The full CDR3 sequence reads CASSIQAKNIQYF. This chain joins TRBV19 and TRBJ2-4; D is unclear. The read gets to within 3 residues of the CDR3 end, and the germline J gene fills in the rest. CDR3 length: 13 residues. V dropped 2 bases and J dropped 1 base, with 3 bases sitting between them. CDR1 and CDR2 (germline): LNHDA, SQIVND (reference sequence).

This clone has a count of ten or more. The read terminates 3 residues ahead of where the CDR3 ends, so the germline J gene completes it. The chain recombines TRBV20-1 with TRBJ2-3; D possibly corresponds to TRBD1 (6 bases). This CDR3 is built from 14 residues. CDR1 and CDR2 from the germline V gene are DFQATT and SNEGSKA (reference sequence). Trimming cost V 5 bases and J 0 bases, with 12 bases left between them. CDR3 DNA, as far as it was read: TGCAGTGCTCCTGACAGGATTAGCACAGATACG. Its protein is CSAPDRISTDT. The full-length CDR3 reads as CSAPDRISTDTQYF.

In its sample, this clone was seen many times. The read halts 3 residues ahead of the CDR3 end, with the missing end drawn from the germline J gene. Other DNA sequences of this sample code for an identical CDR3. The chain links TRBV6-2 or TRBV6-3 to TRBJ2-2, with 12 bases that match TRBD1. Germline V gene lookup returns CDR1 MNHEY and CDR2 SVGEGT. The junction had 8 bases not matched to a gene; V was cut back by 6 bases and J by 9 bases. The CDR3 has 15 amino acids. CDR3 protein: CASRPPGQGARELFF. The CDR3 DNA, read in part, is TGTGCCAGCAGACCACCGGGACAGGGGGCTAGGGAG.

The sample holds many counts of this clone. The CDR3 end falls 3 residues outside the read, so it is completed with the germline J gene. The chain joins TRBV7-2 to TRBJ1-5; the D gene is possibly TRBD1 (5 bases). V was cut by 1 base and J by 3 bases, with 7 bases left in between. This CDR3 has 14 residues. The germline V gene encodes CDR1 SGHTA and CDR2 FQGNSA. The covered CDR3 bases are TGTGCCAGCAGCTTAGGACAGCTCAATCAGCCC. Its protein product is CASSLGQLNQP. From start to end, the CDR3 is CASSLGQLNQPQHF. Full variable domain (missing parts from reference TRBV7-2 and TRBJ1-5): GAGVSQSPSNKVTEKGKDVELRCDPISGHTALYWYRQSLGQGLEFLIYFQGNSAPDKSGLPSDRFSAERTGGSVSTLTIQRTQQEDSAVYLCASSLGQLNQPQHFGDGTRLSIL.

A word on this clone: The CDR3 end lies 3 residues beyond the end of the read and is filled in from the germline J gene. The chain combines TRBV11-3 with TRBJ2-1; D may be TRBD2 (5 bases). The germline V and J ends were trimmed by 5 bases and 6 bases, with 8 bases remaining between them. Germline assignment: CDR1 SGHNT and CDR2 YENEEA. CDR3 size: 12 residues. Incomplete CDR3 DNA: TGTGCCAGCAGCCATACTAGCAATGAG. This gives the protein CASSHTSNE. The CDR3 as a whole reads CASSHTSNEQFF.

This clone has more than one count but fewer than ten. The read comes to an end 3 residues before the CDR3 does, leaving the germline J gene to fill in the end. The J gene is TRBJ2-5, the V gene TRBV30; possibly TRBD1 for D (6 bases). Germline lookup yields CDR1 GTSNPN and CDR2 SVGIG (reference sequence). V gave up 5 bases and J gave up 3 bases, with 19 bases separating them. The CDR3 has 15 residues. This chain's CDR3 is CAWGLGGGGKETQYF. CDR3 bases read: TGTGCCTGGGGCCTTGGTGGGGGCGGAAAAGAGACC.

This clone was seen many times. The CDR3 end falls 3 residues outside the read, so it is completed with the germline J gene. This sequence joins TRBV19 and TRBJ2-5; TRBD1 matches at 7 bases. Germline-derived CDR1 and CDR2 are LNHDA and SQIVND (reference sequence). Trimming at V came to 3 bases and at J to 5 bases, leaving 15 bases not matched to a gene. The CDR3 has 17 amino acids. CDR3 bases read: TGTGCCAGTAGTATCCCAGACTTGACAGGGCTGGGGGAGACC. Translation: CASSIPDLTGLGET. From start to end, the CDR3 is CASSIPDLTGLGETQYF.

This clone was counted at least ten times. The CDR3 extends 3 residues past the end of the read, so its final part is completed from the germline J gene. The V call is TRBV7-2, the J call TRBJ1-2; 8 bases are a match to TRBD1. In germline, CDR1 is SGHTA, CDR2 FQGNSA. The CDR3 covers 13 residues. The CDR3 sequence: CASSLGQGGGYTF. CDR3 bases read: TGTGCCAGCAGCCTTGGACAGGGCGGCGGC.

This clone was observed many times. The read terminates 3 residues before the CDR3 end, so the remaining end is supplied by the germline J gene. This chain connects TRBV18 to TRBJ1-5, with TRBD1 matching 8 bases. The V and J ends lost 2 bases and 2 bases, in that order; junction bases with no gene match: 2. Germline CDR1 KGHSH, CDR2 LQKENI. CDR3 length: 15 amino acids. Incomplete CDR3 DNA: TGTGCCAGCTCACCAGAGACAGGGGGCAATCAGCCC. Translated: CASSPETGGNQP. Given in full, the CDR3 is CASSPETGGNQPQHF.

Many counts were recorded for this clone. The sequence runs out 3 residues before the end of the CDR3; the remainder is reconstructed from the germline J gene. This rearrangement joins TRBV7-2 to TRBJ1-1; D call uncertain. Germline CDR1 reads SGHTA; CDR2 reads FQGNSA. This CDR3 has 14 residues. The V end lost 5 bases, the J end lost 4 bases, and 14 bases lay between the germline ends. This chain's CDR3 is CASSAGSGGTEAFF. The sequenced CDR3 bases are TGTGCCAGCAGCGCGGGGAGCGGTGGCACTGAA.

In its sample, this clone was seen many times. The read halts 3 residues ahead of the CDR3 end, with the missing end drawn from the germline J gene. The chain is built from TRBV19 and TRBJ2-7; 10 bases are shared with TRBD1. After removal of 6 bases from V and 3 bases from J, the junction contained 2 bases not matched to a gene. CDR3 length: 13 amino acids. Germline values: CDR1 LNHDA, CDR2 SQIVND (reference sequence). The sequenced part of the CDR3 DNA is TGTGCCAGTAGGGACAGGGGGTACTACGAG. It encodes CASRDRGYYE. The entire CDR3 sequence reads CASRDRGYYEQYF.

This clone was found a few times. Sequencing ends 3 residues short of the CDR3 end; the germline J gene provides the rest. The chain recombines TRBV6-1 with TRBJ2-3, with 7 bases fitting TRBD2. Germline lookup yields CDR1 MNHNS and CDR2 SASEGT. The CDR3 runs 14 residues. Trimming removed 4 bases from V and 4 bases from J; junction bases left unmatched: 5. Incomplete CDR3 DNA: TGTGCCAGCAGTGCGACTAGCCCGGCAGATACG. Protein: CASSATSPADT. The complete CDR3 protein is CASSATSPADTQYF.